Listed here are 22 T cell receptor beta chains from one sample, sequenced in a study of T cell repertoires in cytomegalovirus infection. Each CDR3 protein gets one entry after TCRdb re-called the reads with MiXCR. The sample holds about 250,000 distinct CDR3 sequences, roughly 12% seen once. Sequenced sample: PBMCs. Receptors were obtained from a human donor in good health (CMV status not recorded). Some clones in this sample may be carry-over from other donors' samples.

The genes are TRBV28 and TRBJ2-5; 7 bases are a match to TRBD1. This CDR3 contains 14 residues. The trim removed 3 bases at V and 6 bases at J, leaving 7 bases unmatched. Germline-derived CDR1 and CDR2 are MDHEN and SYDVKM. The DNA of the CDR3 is TGTGCCAGCAGTTTCCTTGACAGGGCTAAGACCCAGTACTTC. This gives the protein CASSFLDRAKTQYF. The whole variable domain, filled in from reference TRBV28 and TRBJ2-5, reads DVKVTQSSRYLVKRTGEKVFLECVQDMDHENMFWYRQDPGLGLRLIYFSYDVKMKEKGDIPEGYSVSREKKERFSLILESASTNQTSMYLCASSFLDRAKTQYFGPGTRLLVL.

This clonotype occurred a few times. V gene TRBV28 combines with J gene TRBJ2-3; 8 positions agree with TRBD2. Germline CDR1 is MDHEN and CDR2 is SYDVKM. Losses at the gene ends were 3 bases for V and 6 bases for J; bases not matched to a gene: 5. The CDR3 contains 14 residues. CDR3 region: CASSFSGRADTQYF. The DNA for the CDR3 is TGTGCCAGCAGTTTTTCCGGGAGGGCGGATACGCAGTATTTT.

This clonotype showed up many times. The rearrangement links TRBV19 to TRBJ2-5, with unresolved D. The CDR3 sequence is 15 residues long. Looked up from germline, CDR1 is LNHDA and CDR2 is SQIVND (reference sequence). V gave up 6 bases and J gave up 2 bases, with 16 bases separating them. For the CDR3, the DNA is TGTGCCAGTAGACGCACCGCTGGTACTCAAGAGACCCAGTACTTC. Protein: CASRRTAGTQETQYF.

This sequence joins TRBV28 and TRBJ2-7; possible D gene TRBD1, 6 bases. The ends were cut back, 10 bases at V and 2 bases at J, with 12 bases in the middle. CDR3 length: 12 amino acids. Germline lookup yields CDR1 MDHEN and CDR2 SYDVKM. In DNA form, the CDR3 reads TGTGCCACGGCAGGGGTCACCTACGAGCAGTACTTC. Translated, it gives CATAGVTYEQYF.

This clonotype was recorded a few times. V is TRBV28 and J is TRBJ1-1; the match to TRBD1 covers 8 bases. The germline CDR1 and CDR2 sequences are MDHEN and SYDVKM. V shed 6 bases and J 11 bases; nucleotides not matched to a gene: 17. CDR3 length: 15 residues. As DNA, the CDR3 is TGTGCCAGCAGGGCCCCGGACAGGGAGGTTCGGGGCGCTTTCTTT. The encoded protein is CASRAPDREVRGAFF.

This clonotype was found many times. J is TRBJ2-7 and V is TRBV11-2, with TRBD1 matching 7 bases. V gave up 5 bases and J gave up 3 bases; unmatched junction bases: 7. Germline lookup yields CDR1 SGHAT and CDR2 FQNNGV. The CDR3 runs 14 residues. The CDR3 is CASSPQGDNYEQYF. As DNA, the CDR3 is TGTGCCAGCAGCCCCCAGGGGGACAACTACGAGCAGTACTTC.

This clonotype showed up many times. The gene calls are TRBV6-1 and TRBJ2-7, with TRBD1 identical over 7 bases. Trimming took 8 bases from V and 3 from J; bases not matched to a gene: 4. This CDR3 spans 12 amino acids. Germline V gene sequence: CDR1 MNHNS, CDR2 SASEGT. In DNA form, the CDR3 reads TGTGCCAGCGGGGACAGCAACTACGAGCAGTACTTC. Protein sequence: CASGDSNYEQYF.

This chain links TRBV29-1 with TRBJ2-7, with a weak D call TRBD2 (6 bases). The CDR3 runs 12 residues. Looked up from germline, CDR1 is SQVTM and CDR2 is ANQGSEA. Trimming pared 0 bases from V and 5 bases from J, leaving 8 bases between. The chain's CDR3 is CSVEEGGNEQYF. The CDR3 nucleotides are TGCAGCGTTGAAGAGGGAGGAAACGAGCAGTACTTC.

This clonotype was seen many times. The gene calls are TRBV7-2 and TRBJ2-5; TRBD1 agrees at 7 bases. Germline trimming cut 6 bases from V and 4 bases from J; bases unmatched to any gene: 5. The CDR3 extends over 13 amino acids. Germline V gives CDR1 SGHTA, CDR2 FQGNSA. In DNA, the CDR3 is TGTGCCAGCAGATCGACAGGGCGAGAGACCCAGTACTTC. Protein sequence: CASRSTGRETQYF.

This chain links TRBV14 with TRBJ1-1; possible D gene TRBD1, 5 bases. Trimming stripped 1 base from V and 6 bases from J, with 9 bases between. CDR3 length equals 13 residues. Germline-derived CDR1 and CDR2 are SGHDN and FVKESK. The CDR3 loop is CASSQVAGSEAFF. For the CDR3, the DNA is TGTGCCAGCAGCCAAGTCGCAGGGTCTGAAGCTTTCTTT.

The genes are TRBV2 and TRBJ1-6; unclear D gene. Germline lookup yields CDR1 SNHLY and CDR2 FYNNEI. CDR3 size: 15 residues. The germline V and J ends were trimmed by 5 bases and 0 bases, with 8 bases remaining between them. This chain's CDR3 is CASSKEVSYNSPLHF. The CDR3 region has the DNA TGTGCCAGCAGTAAAGAGGTCTCCTATAATTCACCCCTCCACTTT.

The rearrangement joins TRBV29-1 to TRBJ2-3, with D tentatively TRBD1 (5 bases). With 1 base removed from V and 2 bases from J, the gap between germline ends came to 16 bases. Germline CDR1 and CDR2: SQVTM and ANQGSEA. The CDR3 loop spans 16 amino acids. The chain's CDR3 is CSVEGVGRVATDTQYF. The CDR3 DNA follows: TGCAGCGTTGAAGGGGTAGGCAGGGTGGCCACAGATACGCAGTATTTT.

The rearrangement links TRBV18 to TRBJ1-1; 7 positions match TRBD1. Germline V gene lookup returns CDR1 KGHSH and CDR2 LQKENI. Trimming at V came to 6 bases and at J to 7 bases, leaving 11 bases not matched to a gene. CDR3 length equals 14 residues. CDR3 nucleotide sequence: TGTGCCAGCTCGTCGACAGGGACCCGAGATGAAGCTTTCTTT. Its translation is CASSSTGTRDEAFF.

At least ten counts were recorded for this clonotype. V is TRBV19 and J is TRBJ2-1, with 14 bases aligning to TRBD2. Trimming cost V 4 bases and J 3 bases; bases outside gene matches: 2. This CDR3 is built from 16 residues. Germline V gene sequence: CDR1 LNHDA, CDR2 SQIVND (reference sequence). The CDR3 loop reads CASSNGLAGGYNEQFF. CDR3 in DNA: TGTGCCAGTAGTAATGGACTAGCGGGGGGCTACAATGAGCAGTTCTTC. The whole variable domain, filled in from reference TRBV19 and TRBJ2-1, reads DGGITQSPKYLFRKEGQNVTLSCEQNLNHDAMYWYRQDPGQGLRLIYYSQIVNDFQKGDIAEGYSVSREKKESFPLTVTSAQKNPTAFYLCASSNGLAGGYNEQFFGPGTRLTVL.

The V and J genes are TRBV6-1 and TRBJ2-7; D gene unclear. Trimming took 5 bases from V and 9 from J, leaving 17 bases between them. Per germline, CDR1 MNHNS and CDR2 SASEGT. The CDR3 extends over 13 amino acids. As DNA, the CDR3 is TGTGCCAGCAGTTCCTCCTCGATGGTGGCGCAGTACTTC. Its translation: CASSSSSMVAQYF.

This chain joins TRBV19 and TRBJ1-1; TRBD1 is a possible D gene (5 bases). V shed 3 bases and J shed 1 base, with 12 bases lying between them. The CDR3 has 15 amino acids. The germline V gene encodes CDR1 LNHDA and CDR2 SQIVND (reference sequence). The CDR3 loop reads CASSIGGEANTEAFF. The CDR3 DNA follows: TGTGCCAGTAGTATCGGGGGTGAGGCGAACACTGAAGCTTTCTTT.

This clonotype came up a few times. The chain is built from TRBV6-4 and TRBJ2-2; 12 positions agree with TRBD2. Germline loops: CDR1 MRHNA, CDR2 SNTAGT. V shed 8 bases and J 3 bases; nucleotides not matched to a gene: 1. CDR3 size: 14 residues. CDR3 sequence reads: CASRLAGDTGELFF. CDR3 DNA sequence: TGTGCCAGCCGACTAGCGGGGGACACCGGGGAGCTGTTTTTT.

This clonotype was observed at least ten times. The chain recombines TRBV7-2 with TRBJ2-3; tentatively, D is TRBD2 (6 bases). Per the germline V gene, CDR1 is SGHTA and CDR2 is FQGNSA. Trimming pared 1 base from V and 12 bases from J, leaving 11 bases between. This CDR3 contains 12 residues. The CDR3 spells CASSLGGVPQYF. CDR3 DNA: TGTGCCAGCAGCTTAGGGGGGGTGCCCCAGTATTTT.

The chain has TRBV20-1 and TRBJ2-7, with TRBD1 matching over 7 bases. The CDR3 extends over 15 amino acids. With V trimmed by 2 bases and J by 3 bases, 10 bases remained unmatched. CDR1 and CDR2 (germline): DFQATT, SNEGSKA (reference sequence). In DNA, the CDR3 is TGCAGTGCTAGATCGGAACAGGGGCAACTCTACGAGCAGTACTTC. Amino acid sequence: CSARSEQGQLYEQYF.

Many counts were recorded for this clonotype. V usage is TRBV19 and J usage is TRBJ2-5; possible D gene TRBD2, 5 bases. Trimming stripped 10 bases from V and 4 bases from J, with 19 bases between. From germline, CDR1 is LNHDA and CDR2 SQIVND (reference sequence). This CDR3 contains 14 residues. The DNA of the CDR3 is TGTGCCACCCACGACCGAGAGGGTGGAGAGACCCAGTACTTC. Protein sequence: CATHDREGGETQYF.

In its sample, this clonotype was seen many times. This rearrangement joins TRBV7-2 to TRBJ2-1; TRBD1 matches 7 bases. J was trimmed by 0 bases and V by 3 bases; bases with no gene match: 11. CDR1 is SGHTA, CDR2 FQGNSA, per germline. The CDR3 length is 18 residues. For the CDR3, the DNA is TGTGCCAGCAGCTTGAGGACAGGTGGAGCGAGCTCCTACAATGAGCAGTTCTTC. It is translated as CASSLRTGGASSYNEQFF.

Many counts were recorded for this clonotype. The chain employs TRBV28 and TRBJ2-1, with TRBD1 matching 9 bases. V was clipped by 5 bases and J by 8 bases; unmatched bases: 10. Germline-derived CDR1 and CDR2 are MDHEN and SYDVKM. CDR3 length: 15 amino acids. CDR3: CASSPSGQGIDEQFF. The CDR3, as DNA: TGTGCCAGCAGTCCCAGTGGACAGGGGATCGATGAGCAGTTCTTC. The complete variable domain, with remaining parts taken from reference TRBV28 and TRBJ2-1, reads DVKVTQSSRYLVKRTGEKVFLECVQDMDHENMFWYRQDPGLGLRLIYFSYDVKMKEKGDIPEGYSVSREKKERFSLILESASTNQTSMYLCASSPSGQGIDEQFFGPGTRLTVL.